This T cell receptor (beta chain) was retrieved from a study of blood T cell repertoires in COVID-19. The overall study: Collection of acute and convalescent COVID-19 samples took place in the United States, Italy and Spain. T cells, B-cell-depleted T cells, or PBMCs provided the cDNA or gDNA that served as material.

The table came from immunoSEQ multiplex PCR; TCRdb's copy has only in-frame clones and leaves some out. The top ten hold 6.5% to 9% of the sample, which has some 230,000 clones, roughly 84% seen once. J was trimmed by 3 bases and V by 2 bases; bases with no gene match: 6. From germline, CDR1 is KGHDR and CDR2 SFDVKD. The CDR3 spans 16 residues. The chain has TRBV24-1 and TRBJ1-3; TRBD1 aligns across 7 bases. The origin of this receptor is a woman aged 45 to 65 with acute or convalescent COVID-19. The sequencing input was peripheral blood. CDR3 sequence (DNA): TGTGCCACCAGTGATTCTGGTCAGGGGGGTGGAAACACCATATATTTT. This codes for CATSDSGQGGGNTIYF.